Below, one TCR beta chain is given with its context. Roughly 0.5 to 1 ug RNA was reverse transcribed with random hexamers. TCRdb reprocessed the immunoSEQ multiplex PCR reads via MiXCR and lists one record per CDR3 protein. The table lists more than 200,000 distinct CDR3 sequences, about 95% of them singletons, with 0.15% in the top ten. The data were taken from a study of CD8 T cells in Susac syndrome. The germline V gene has CDR1 LGHDT and CDR2 YNNKEL (reference sequence). Trimming pared 0 bases from V and 3 bases from J, leaving 12 bases between. The CDR3 extends over 15 amino acids. The TCR was taken from a human donor with Susac syndrome. The V and J genes are TRBV3-1 and TRBJ2-7; D is perhaps TRBD1 (8 bases). Sequenced input: CD4+ T cells from PBMCs. The DNA of the CDR3 is TGTGCCAGCAGCCAAGAGAGCGGGACAGGCTACGAGCAGTACTTC. Protein: CASSQESGTGYEQYF.